A single sample is the source of the 3 T cell receptor beta chains below, sequenced in a study of Ad26.COV2.S vaccination and SARS-CoV-2 variants. Clones were read by immunoSEQ multiplex PCR, and TCRdb kept only the in-frame ones, dropping some. This sample has nearly 400,000 clones; roughly 90% occur once, and the top ten carry around 2%. The sample's treatment: some 19 received Ad26.COV2.S at low or high dose, single or two shots; about 5 received placebo; per-sample allocation not given. The investigators took samples on day 63 after the first vaccine or placebo injection. The specimen was peripheral blood, collected in a trial of Ad26.COV2.S vaccine versus placebo. The receptor source for this set is a person aged 18-60 years who received the Ad26.COV2.S COVID-19 vaccine or a placebo.

The V call is TRBV28, the J call TRBJ2-5; 11 positions agree with TRBD2. With 4 bases clipped from V and 2 bases from J, the junction kept 6 bases outside the gene matches. The CDR3 has 16 residues. Germline-derived CDR1 and CDR2 are MDHEN and SYDVKM. CDR3 coding DNA: TGTGCCAGCAGTTCACCGGGACTAGCGGCACAAGAGACCCAGTACTTC. It yields the protein CASSSPGLAAQETQYF.

The chain joins TRBV18 to TRBJ2-7; D gene unclear. Per germline, CDR1 KGHSH and CDR2 LQKENI. This CDR3 contains 13 residues. Trimming left V 4 bases short and J 2 bases short, with 9 bases between. The CDR3 loop is CASSQGRTYEQYF. In DNA, the CDR3 is TGTGCCAGCTCACAAGGACGGACCTACGAGCAGTACTTC.

This chain joins TRBV19 and TRBJ2-1; 10 bases match TRBD1. The CDR3 has 15 residues. The junction had 7 bases not matched to a gene; V was cut back by 8 bases and J by 3 bases. Germline CDR1 reads LNHDA; CDR2 reads SQIVND (reference sequence). CDR3 region: CASLDGTGVYNEQFF. The DNA for the CDR3 is TGTGCCAGTCTAGACGGGACAGGGGTCTACAATGAGCAGTTCTTC.